A selection of T cell receptor beta chains follows, all from one sample in a study of human T cells and chemical hapten exposure. Using its own MiXCR run on the RACE reads, TCRdb lists one record per CDR3 protein. The sample records about 360,000 distinct CDR3 sequences, roughly 6.9% being singletons. The sequenced sample was whole blood, obtained in connection with sensitization to the hapten diphenylcyclopropenone (DPC). The receptors here all came from a woman aged 18 to 35 with alopecia areata. Some clones in this sample may be carry-over from other donors' samples. CDR3s include the opening cysteine and the closing phenylalanine or tryptophan. Fields, in order: clone size, J gene, D gene, V gene, CDR3 protein, CDR3 DNA. The D gene is left open where the match is weak. Only part of the rows carry a size: once, few, many, or a class if the clone is expanded.

clone size: NA; J gene: TRBJ2-3; D gene: TRBD1; V gene: TRBV29-1; CDR3 protein: CSPWTGEGGTDTQYF; CDR3 DNA: TGCAGCCCGTGGACAGGGGAAGGGGGCACAGATACGCAGTATTTT
clone size: few; J gene: TRBJ2-1; D gene: TRBD1; V gene: TRBV11-3; CDR3 protein: CASSSRDREGNEQFF; CDR3 DNA: TGTGCCAGCAGCTCTCGGGACAGGGAGGGCAATGAGCAGTTCTTC
clone size: NA; J gene: TRBJ1-2; D gene: NA; V gene: TRBV7-9; CDR3 protein: CASSPAPGGGYTF; CDR3 DNA: TGTGCCAGCAGCCCCGCCCCCGGTGGTGGCTACACCTTC
clone size: few; J gene: TRBJ2-1; D gene: NA; V gene: TRBV6-2/TRBV6-3; CDR3 protein: CASNPAQGYNEQFF; CDR3 DNA: TGTGCCAGCAACCCCGCCCAGGGTTACAATGAGCAGTTCTTC
clone size: many; J gene: TRBJ1-5; D gene: NA; V gene: TRBV6-2/TRBV6-3; CDR3 protein: CASRIERGNQPQHF; CDR3 DNA: TGTGCCAGCCGCATAGAAAGGGGCAATCAGCCCCAGCATTTT
clone size: many; J gene: TRBJ2-1; D gene: NA; V gene: TRBV29-1; CDR3 protein: CSVKGNRDPYNEQFF; CDR3 DNA: TGCAGCGTCAAAGGGAACAGGGACCCCTACAATGAGCAGTTCTTC
clone size: many; J gene: TRBJ1-5; D gene: NA; V gene: TRBV21-1; CDR3 protein: CASSKRSSNQPQHF; CDR3 DNA: TGTGCCAGCAGCAAAAGGAGTAGCAATCAGCCCCAGCATTTT
clone size: few; J gene: TRBJ2-1; D gene: NA; V gene: TRBV9; CDR3 protein: CASSVESALDEQFF; CDR3 DNA: TGTGCCAGCAGCGTAGAGTCAGCCCTGGATGAGCAGTTCTTC
clone size: NA; J gene: TRBJ2-5; D gene: NA; V gene: TRBV27; CDR3 protein: CASSTETPLGGPETQYF; CDR3 DNA: TGTGCCAGCAGCACTGAAACCCCTTTGGGGGGGCCGGAGACCCAGTACTTC
clone size: many; J gene: TRBJ2-1; D gene: NA; V gene: TRBV9; CDR3 protein: CASSSQGGPDGEQFF; CDR3 DNA: TGTGCCAGCAGCAGCCAGGGGGGGCCCGATGGTGAGCAGTTCTTC
clone size: NA; J gene: TRBJ1-4; D gene: NA; V gene: TRBV2; CDR3 protein: CASSTSGTVNEKLFF; CDR3 DNA: TGTGCCAGCAGCACCAGCGGGACGGTGAATGAAAAACTGTTTTTT
clone size: many; J gene: TRBJ1-1; D gene: NA; V gene: TRBV6-5; CDR3 protein: CASRTGHKTEAFF; CDR3 DNA: TGTGCCAGCAGAACGGGACATAAAACTGAAGCTTTCTTT
clone size: many; J gene: TRBJ2-7; D gene: TRBD1; V gene: TRBV29-1; CDR3 protein: CSVRDSPYEQYF; CDR3 DNA: TGCAGCGTCAGGGACAGCCCCTACGAGCAGTACTTC
clone size: NA; J gene: TRBJ1-2; D gene: NA; V gene: TRBV12-3/TRBV12-4; CDR3 protein: CASSPQGGGYTF; CDR3 DNA: TGTGCCAGCAGTCCACAGGGAGGAGGCTACACCTTC